This TCR beta chain was obtained from a study of CD8+CD57+ T cells in acquired aplastic anemia. Study-wide background: An average of 3.2 ug of DNA was obtained from sorted CD4+ and CD8+ cells. Study-wide results and limits: About 29 shared CD8+ CDR3s appeared highly expressed within patients' immunodominant clones.

Of note for this clonotype: Its antigen is unidentified.

Patients selected for sequencing had displayed CD8+CD57+ cell expansion by flow cytometry. Trimming left V 0 bases short and J 8 bases short, with 10 bases between. CDR3 length: 14 amino acids. Germline CDR1 and CDR2: LGHDT and YNNKEL (reference sequence). The use of genomic DNA as template underpinned the TCR beta VDJ and CDR3 profiling. TCRdb passed the reads through MiXCR, listing each CDR3 protein once. The table records about 160,000 distinct CDR3 sequences, about 45% of them present only once. Input material: sorted CD4+, CD8+, or CD8+CD57+ T cells (not recorded which) from PBMCs. The gene calls are TRBV3-1 and TRBJ1-4, with a tentative D call TRBD1 (6 bases). The source is a human donor with aplastic anemia. For the CDR3, the DNA is TGTGCCAGCAGCCAAGATCGCAGGGGAGAAAAACTGTTTTTT. It translates to CASSQDRRGEKLFF.